The entry below describes one T cell receptor beta chain. The sample originates from a study of OX40 agonist ivuxolimab in advanced cancers. Study as a whole: Across the patients, intravenous ivuxolimab was delivered every 2 weeks at 0.01 to 10 mg/kg.

Using immunoSEQ multiplex PCR, the repertoire was profiled, and TCRdb retains in-frame clones only, with some absent. The sample lists 50,000 to 70,000 clones, around 83% occurring once. The germline gives CDR1 SGHRS, CDR2 YFSETQ. The ends lost 2 bases at V and 3 bases at J; junction bases unmatched: 5. The CDR3 extends over 15 amino acids. The clonotype comes from an adult with an advanced solid tumor such as melanoma, head and neck, liver or kidney cancer. The starting material was CD4+ or CD8+ T cells sorted from blood, obtained in a trial of the OX40 agonist ivuxolimab. The V and J genes are TRBV5-1 and TRBJ2-4, with 7 bases that match TRBD2. CDR3 amino acids: CASSLGRADKNIQYF. The CDR3 region has the DNA TGCGCCAGCAGCTTAGGGAGGGCAGACAAAAACATTCAGTACTTC.